This T cell receptor (beta chain) was found in a study of CD8 T cells in Susac syndrome. Study observations and caveats: It was acknowledged in the study that its TCR sequencing and HLA analysis involved a relatively small number of individuals.

From blood CD8+ and CD4+ T cells, TCR beta sequences were generated. Bulk CD8+ and CD4+ cells came from magnetic negative isolation; CD8+ TEMRA by FACS. Of note for this clonotype: The antigen is undetermined.

The CDR3 totals 16 residues. CDR1 is DFQATT and CDR2 is SNEGSKA in the germline V gene (reference sequence). Trimming removed 1 base from V and 1 base from J, with 16 bases in between. RNA was extracted with the RNeasy kit, and a quantity of about 0.45 to 1 ug was reverse transcribed using random hexamers. Amplification of TCR beta CDR3 by immunoSEQ multiplex PCR spanned 54 Vbeta and 13 Jbeta. TCRdb re-called the immunoSEQ multiplex PCR reads through MiXCR, storing one row per CDR3 protein. The table lists 160,000 or so distinct CDR3 sequences, just under 97% of them singletons, with 0.14% to 0.15% in the top ten.

Material: CD8+ T cells from PBMCs. The rearrangement uses TRBV20-1 and TRBJ2-5; D is uncertain. The source of this sequence is a human donor with multiple sclerosis. The CDR3 protein is CSARAQDDLFQETQYF. CDR3 coding DNA: TGCAGTGCTAGAGCTCAGGATGACTTATTCCAAGAGACCCAGTACTTC.